One sample yielded the 20 T cell receptor beta chains listed below, sequenced in a study of T cell repertoires in cytomegalovirus infection. Their recognized antigens are unknown. Each CDR3 protein gets one entry after TCRdb re-called the reads with MiXCR. The repertoire holds about 920,000 distinct CDR3 sequences, roughly 30% seen once, with 11% to 15% in the top ten. This sample comprised cultured CD8+ T cells from PBMCs, obtained from culture after CMV antigen stimulation. All receptors derive from a human donor in good health (CMV status not recorded). Some clones in this sample may be carry-over from other donors' samples.

The chain recombines TRBV2 with TRBJ2-1; weak D call: TRBD2 (6 bases). V shed 3 bases and J shed 6 bases, with 9 bases lying between them. From germline, CDR1 is SNHLY and CDR2 FYNNEI. The CDR3 spans 13 residues. CDR3 amino acids: CASSDNGGNEQFF. CDR3 sequence (DNA): TGTGCCAGCAGTGATAACGGGGGCAATGAGCAGTTCTTC.

The V and J genes are TRBV6-5 and TRBJ2-5; 7 bases match TRBD1. Per germline, CDR1 MNHEY and CDR2 SVGAGI. The CDR3 has 14 amino acids. V lost 2 bases, J lost 5 bases, and 5 bases stayed unmatched. This CDR3 reads CASSYRDSWETQYF. In nucleotides, the CDR3 is TGTGCCAGCAGTTACCGGGACAGTTGGGAGACCCAGTACTTC.

The chain employs TRBV2 and TRBJ2-1; D may correspond to TRBD1 or TRBD2 (6 bases each). Germline values: CDR1 SNHLY, CDR2 FYNNEI. The CDR3 has 15 residues. Trimming left V 10 bases short and J 0 bases short, with 16 bases between. The CDR3 here is CATLGGGGSYNEQFF. The DNA of the CDR3 is TGTGCCACCTTAGGGGGAGGAGGCTCCTACAATGAGCAGTTCTTC.

This clonotype was observed at least ten times. The rearrangement links TRBV7-2 to TRBJ2-1; 12 bases line up with TRBD2. The germline V gene has CDR1 SGHTA and CDR2 FQGNSA. V gave up 0 bases and J gave up 1 base; unmatched junction bases: 4. This CDR3 region has 18 residues. CDR3 in DNA: TGTGCCAGCAGCTTAGCCCCTCTAGCGGGGGGGTCCTACAATGAGCAGTTCTTC. It codes for CASSLAPLAGGSYNEQFF.

The chain links TRBV12-3 or TRBV12-4 to TRBJ1-3, with D unclear. The CDR3 is made up of 13 amino acids. The germline V and J ends were trimmed by 5 bases and 0 bases, with 5 bases remaining between them. CDR3 sequence reads: CASSRVSGNTIYF. As DNA, the CDR3 is TGTGCCAGCAGTCGGGTCTCTGGAAACACCATATATTTT.

This clonotype appeared a few times. V is TRBV7-2 and J is TRBJ1-4, with 8 bases fitting TRBD1. The CDR3 loop spans 15 amino acids. The germline CDR1 and CDR2 sequences are SGHTA and FQGNSA. The junction had 12 bases not matched to a gene; V was cut back by 3 bases and J by 12 bases. CDR3 in DNA: TGTGCCAGCAGCTTGAGGGACAGGCCGAACGGCGAACTGTTTTTT. Amino acids: CASSLRDRPNGELFF.

Only a few counts were recorded for this clonotype. The chain recombines TRBV7-9 with TRBJ2-2, with D perhaps given as TRBD1 or TRBD2 (5 bases each). Trimming pared 8 bases from V and 1 base from J, leaving 17 bases between. CDR3 length: 16 amino acids. Germline loops: CDR1 SEHNR, CDR2 FQNEAQ (reference sequence). The CDR3 region has the DNA TGTGCCAGCCCGGGGCCGGTCCCGGGGAACACCGGGGAGCTGTTTTTT. The encoded protein is CASPGPVPGNTGELFF. Complete variable domain (other parts from reference TRBV7-9 and TRBJ2-2): DTGVSQNPRHKITKRGQNVTFRCDPISEHNRLYWYRQTLGQGPEFLTYFQNEAQLEKSRLLSDRFSAERPKGSFSTLEIQRTEQGDSAMYLCASPGPVPGNTGELFFGEGSRLTVL.

This clonotype was observed a handful of times. A single base separates this from a much larger clone, so it may be a read error. The DNA of the CDR3 is TGTGCCAGCAGCTTCGCGGGGGGAGATACGCAGTATTTT. Translating gives CASSFAGGDTQYF. The rearrangement links TRBV7-9 to TRBJ2-3, with 8 bases matching TRBD2. Trimming took 3 bases from V and 5 from J; bases not matched to a gene: 1. The CDR3 runs 13 residues. Germline V gives CDR1 SEHNR, CDR2 FQNEAQ (reference sequence).

This clonotype was seen at least ten times. The chain links TRBV6-5 to TRBJ2-6; 9 nucleotides align to TRBD1. Germline assignment: CDR1 MNHEY and CDR2 SVGAGI. The CDR3 runs 16 residues. J was trimmed by 2 bases and V by 6 bases; bases with no gene match: 5. The DNA of the CDR3 is TGTGCCAGCAGGAAAACAGGGGGCCCTGGGGCCAACGTCCTGACTTTC. The encoded protein is CASRKTGGPGANVLTF.

This clonotype was observed at least ten times. The chain has TRBV7-8 and TRBJ2-5; 9 nucleotides agree with TRBD2. The CDR3 runs 17 residues. Unmatched junction bases numbered 15, after V lost 5 bases and J lost 5 bases. Germline loops: CDR1 SGHVS, CDR2 FQNEAQ. The CDR3: CASSPTRGGGAPETQYF. As DNA, the CDR3 is TGTGCCAGCAGCCCGACTCGAGGCGGGGGGGCCCCCGAGACCCAGTACTTC. Full variable domain (rest looked up from reference TRBV7-8 and TRBJ2-5): GAGVSQSPRYKVAKRGQDVALRCDPISGHVSLFWYQQALGQGPEFLTYFQNEAQLDKSGLPSDRFFAERPEGSVSTLKIQRTQQEDSAVYLCASSPTRGGGAPETQYFGPGTRLLVL.

V and J are TRBV6-5 and TRBJ2-2, with 7 bases that match TRBD1. CDR1 MNHEY and CDR2 SVGAGI come from the germline V gene. The length of the CDR3 is 16 residues. The V segment lost 2 bases and the J segment 7 bases; nucleotides outside the gene matches: 10. The CDR3 DNA sequence: TGTGCCAGCAGTTACGTCCCCGACAGGGCGGACGGGGAGCTGTTTTTT. This encodes CASSYVPDRADGELFF.

J is TRBJ1-2 and V is TRBV4-1; no reliable D call. CDR3 length: 14 residues. CDR1 MGHRA and CDR2 YSYEKL come from the germline V gene. V lost 0 bases and J lost 6, with 11 bases in between. As DNA, the CDR3 is TGCGCCAGCAGCCAAGAAGGGAGGGCGCATGGCTACACCTTC. This gives the protein CASSQEGRAHGYTF.

In this sample, this clonotype turned up many times. The chain carries TRBV7-9 and TRBJ1-1; the D is unclear. V was trimmed by 3 bases and J by 5 bases, leaving 10 bases between them. CDR3 length: 13 residues. CDR1 and CDR2 (germline): SEHNR, FQNEAQ (reference sequence). For the CDR3, the DNA is TGTGCCAGCAGCTTCCCAAAACCGACTGAAGCTTTCTTT. Protein sequence: CASSFPKPTEAFF.

This clonotype was counted ten times or more. This chain joins TRBV12-3 or TRBV12-4 and TRBJ1-2, with TRBD1 matching 8 bases. J lost 1 base, V lost 7 bases, and 17 bases had no gene match. CDR3 length equals 18 residues. The CDR3 sequence: CASTNTPPDRGGNYGYTF. CDR3 coding DNA: TGTGCCAGCACCAATACCCCCCCTGACAGGGGCGGTAACTATGGCTACACCTTC.

This clonotype was detected ten times or more. The CDR3 nucleotides read TGTGCCAGCAGCAAACTAGCGGGGGGGCCCGACGGGGCCTACAATGAGCAGTTCTTC. This codes for CASSKLAGGPDGAYNEQFF. The V call is TRBV7-8, the J call TRBJ2-1; 13 positions match TRBD2. Looked up from germline, CDR1 is SGHVS and CDR2 is FQNEAQ. The CDR3 extends over 19 amino acids. Trimming took 5 bases from V and 2 from J; bases not matched to a gene: 12.

This clonotype was counted a few times. The CDR3 spells CASSSWTGGHNEQFF. CDR3 nucleotide sequence: TGTGCCAGCAGCTCCTGGACAGGGGGGCACAATGAGCAGTTCTTC. J is TRBJ2-1 and V is TRBV7-6; TRBD1 matches at 10 bases. CDR3 length: 15 residues. Germline CDR1 reads SGHVS; CDR2 reads FNYEAQ. Unmatched junction bases numbered 5, after V lost 4 bases and J lost 5 bases.

The chain uses TRBV20-1 and TRBJ2-7; perhaps TRBD1 as D (5 bases). Germline V gives CDR1 DFQATT, CDR2 SNEGSKA (reference sequence). V lost 3 bases to trimming and J lost 0 bases, with 6 bases between them. The CDR3 consists of 12 residues. The CDR3 region is CSARDTSYEQYV. CDR3 bases: TGCAGTGCTAGGGACACCTCCTACGAGCAGTACGTC.

V gene TRBV27 combines with J gene TRBJ2-7, with TRBD1 matching over 7 bases. Germline V gives CDR1 MNHEY, CDR2 SMNVEV (reference sequence). Unmatched junction bases numbered 8, after V lost 5 bases and J lost 4 bases. The CDR3 has 14 residues. CDR3 amino acids: CASSPDRSGYEQYF. The CDR3 DNA is TGTGCCAGCAGTCCGGACAGGAGTGGGTACGAGCAGTACTTC.

The CDR3 is CASSQDFLLSGNTIYF. CDR3 bases: TGTGCCAGCAGCCAAGACTTCCTCCTCTCTGGAAACACCATATATTTT. This chain links TRBV4-2 with TRBJ1-3, with D uncertain. The CDR3 has 16 amino acids. The V and J ends lost 0 bases and 0 bases respectively, with 9 bases between them. Germline CDR1 LGHNA, CDR2 YNFKEQ.

The rearrangement uses TRBV12-3 or TRBV12-4 and TRBJ1-2; no firm D call. V shed 6 bases and J shed 2 bases, with 10 bases lying between them. This CDR3 spans 13 amino acids. CDR3 DNA: TGTGCCAGCAGAGGGCCGATAAACTATGGCTACACCTTC. Translating it yields CASRGPINYGYTF.